The sequence of this T cell receptor (beta chain) was determined in a study of PD-1 blockade in classical Hodgkin lymphoma. TCRdb's copy holds only in-frame clones and misses some; the assay was immunoSEQ multiplex PCR. The sample contains 50,000 to 75,000 clones, approximately 90% of which appear only once. With no exception, relapse followed autologous stem cell transplantation in all patients, and brentuximab vedotin exposure varied. Study-wide points: Repertoire differences have undefined causes, possibly disease activity or prior therapy.

Trimming removed 5 bases from V and 5 bases from J; junction bases left unmatched: 3. Germline V gene sequence: CDR1 SGHTA, CDR2 FQGNSA. This CDR3 region has 13 residues. Comments on this clone: Its matching antigen is unknown.

The clonotype was recovered from a human donor with classical Hodgkin lymphoma. The chain has TRBV7-2 and TRBJ1-5; TRBD1 agrees at 7 bases. The sample consisted of peripheral blood mononuclear cells (PBMCs), taken at baseline. The CDR3 loop reads CASSPQGDQPQHF. The CDR3 DNA sequence: TGTGCCAGCAGCCCTCAGGGGGATCAGCCCCAGCATTTT.